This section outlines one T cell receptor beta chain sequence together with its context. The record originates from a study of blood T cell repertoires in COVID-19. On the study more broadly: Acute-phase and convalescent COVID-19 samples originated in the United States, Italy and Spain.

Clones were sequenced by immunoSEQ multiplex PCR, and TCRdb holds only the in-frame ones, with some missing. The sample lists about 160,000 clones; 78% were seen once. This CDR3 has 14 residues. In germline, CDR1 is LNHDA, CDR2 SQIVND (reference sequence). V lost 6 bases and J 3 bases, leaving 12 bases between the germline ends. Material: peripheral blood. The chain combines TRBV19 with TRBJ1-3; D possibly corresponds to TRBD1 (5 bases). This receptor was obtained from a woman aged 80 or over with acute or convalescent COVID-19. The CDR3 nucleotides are TGTGCCAGTAGCAAACAGGAAATTGGAAACACCATATATTTT. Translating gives CASSKQEIGNTIYF.